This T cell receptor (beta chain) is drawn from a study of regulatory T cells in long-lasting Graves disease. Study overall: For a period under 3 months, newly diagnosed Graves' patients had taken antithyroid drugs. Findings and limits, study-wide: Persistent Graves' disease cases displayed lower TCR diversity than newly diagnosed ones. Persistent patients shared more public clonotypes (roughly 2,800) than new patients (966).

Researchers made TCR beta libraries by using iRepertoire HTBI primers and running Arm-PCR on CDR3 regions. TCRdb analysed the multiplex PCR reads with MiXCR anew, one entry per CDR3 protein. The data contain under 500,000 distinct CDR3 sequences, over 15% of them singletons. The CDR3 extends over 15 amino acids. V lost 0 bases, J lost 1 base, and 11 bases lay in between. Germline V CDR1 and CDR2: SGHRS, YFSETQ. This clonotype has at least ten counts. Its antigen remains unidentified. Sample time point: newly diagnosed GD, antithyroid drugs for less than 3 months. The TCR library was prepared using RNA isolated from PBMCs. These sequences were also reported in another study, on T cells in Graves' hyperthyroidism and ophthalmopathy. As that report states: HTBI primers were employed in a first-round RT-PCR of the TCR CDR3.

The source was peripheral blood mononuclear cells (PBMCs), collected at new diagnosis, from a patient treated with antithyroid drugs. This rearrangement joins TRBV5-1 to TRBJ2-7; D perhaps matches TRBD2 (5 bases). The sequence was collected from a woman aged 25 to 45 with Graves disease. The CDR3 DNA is TGCGCCAGCAGCTTGGGCTTAGCGTTTTCCTACGAGCAGTACTTC. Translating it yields CASSLGLAFSYEQYF.